This entry lists 20 T cell receptor beta chains sequenced from one sample in a study of blood T cell repertoires in COVID-19. Here immunoSEQ multiplex PCR was the method, and the copy in TCRdb shows in-frame clones only, minus some. The profile shows 110,000 to 150,000 clones, around four fifths of them singletons. The sequenced sample consisted of PBMCs or T cells enriched from blood (not recorded which). The receptors shown here come from a woman aged 40 to 50 who had recovered from COVID-19.

This clone was counted between two and nine times. The V and J genes are TRBV3-1 (or the pseudogene TRBV3-2) and TRBJ1-1; D possibly corresponds to TRBD1 (5 bases). CDR3 length equals 11 residues. Germline V gene data show CDR1 as LGHDT and CDR2 as YNNKEL (reference sequence). V gave up 8 bases and J gave up 2 bases, with 6 bases separating them. CDR3 in DNA: TGTGCCAGCCAGGGTAACACTGAAGCTTTCTTT. Its translation: CASQGNTEAFF.

The chain employs TRBV6-1 and TRBJ1-2; D unclear. Germline loops: CDR1 MNHNS, CDR2 SASEGT. V lost 0 bases and J 0 bases, leaving 11 bases between the germline ends. CDR3 length: 16 residues. The CDR3 protein is CASSEAPHTTNYGYTF. As DNA, the CDR3 is TGTGCCAGCAGTGAAGCCCCCCACACGACTAACTATGGCTACACCTTC.

The V call is TRBV18, the J call TRBJ1-1; TRBD1 is a possible D gene (6 bases). V lost 0 bases, J lost 6 bases, and 20 bases lay in between. Germline V gene sequence: CDR1 KGHSH, CDR2 LQKENI. This CDR3 is built from 17 residues. The CDR3 DNA is TGTGCCAGCTCACCACCGGGCAGGGGATACGACGTAGCTGAAGCTTTCTTT. Amino acid sequence: CASSPPGRGYDVAEAFF. The variable domain in full, completed from reference TRBV18 and TRBJ1-1, reads NAGVMQNPRHLVRRRGQEARLRCSPMKGHSHVYWYRQLPEEGLKFMVYLQKENIIDESGMPKERFSAEFPKEGPSILRIQQVVRGDSAAYFCASSPPGRGYDVAEAFFGQGTRLTVV.

This clone was observed once. The chain is built from TRBV6-5 and TRBJ2-7, with 7 bases that match TRBD1. This CDR3 has 15 amino acids. CDR1 is MNHEY and CDR2 is SVGAGI in the germline V gene. V trimming: 4 bases; J trimming: 0 bases; junction bases outside the gene matches: 6. CDR3 sequence reads: CASSWGQYSSYEQYF. CDR3 bases: TGTGCCAGCAGTTGGGGACAGTATAGCTCCTACGAGCAGTACTTC.

The CDR3 DNA sequence: TGTGCCAGCAGTTTCCGGGACAGGGAAAACTATGGCTACACCTTC. This codes for CASSFRDRENYGYTF. V and J are TRBV27 and TRBJ1-2; the match to TRBD1 covers 9 bases. This CDR3 region has 15 residues. CDR1 is MNHEY and CDR2 is SMNVEV in the germline V gene (reference sequence). V was pared by 3 bases and J by 2 bases, with 4 bases of the junction left unmatched.

This clone was picked up one time. The chain uses TRBV4-1 and TRBJ1-1, with D possibly TRBD1 on 5 matching bases. The V gene lost 4 bases and the J gene lost 8 bases, with 26 bases spanning the gap. The CDR3 totals 17 residues. In germline, CDR1 is MGHRA, CDR2 YSYEKL. The chain's CDR3 is CASSRRSRDEMGHEAFF. The CDR3 DNA reads as TGCGCCAGCAGCCGGCGAAGCCGTGACGAGATGGGGCACGAAGCTTTCTTT.

This clone appeared a single time. V and J are TRBV19 and TRBJ2-3; 11 bases map to TRBD1. The V gene's germline CDR1 is LNHDA and CDR2 SQIVND (reference sequence). V lost 5 bases and J lost 5; bases outside the gene matches: 12. The CDR3 consists of 17 residues. CDR3 nucleotide sequence: TGTGCCAGTAGTCCAAACCCGGGGACAGGGGGTTTAGATACGCAGTATTTT. Amino acid sequence: CASSPNPGTGGLDTQYF.

J is TRBJ1-6 and V is TRBV3-1 (or the pseudogene TRBV3-2); tentatively, D is TRBD1 (6 bases). The CDR3 extends over 13 amino acids. The germline V and J ends were trimmed by 2 bases and 11 bases, with 10 bases remaining between them. Germline V CDR1 and CDR2: LGHDT, YNNKEL (reference sequence). CDR3 residues: CASSQSAGAPLHF. CDR3 DNA: TGTGCCAGCAGCCAATCGGCAGGGGCACCCCTCCACTTT.

The rearrangement uses TRBV11-2 and TRBJ2-5, with TRBD2 identical over 9 bases. J lost 10 bases, V lost 0 bases, and 3 bases had no gene match. The CDR3 is made up of 13 amino acids. The V gene's germline CDR1 is SGHAT and CDR2 FQNNGV. The CDR3 region is CASSLEAAGGQYF. Written as DNA, the CDR3 is TGTGCCAGCAGCTTAGAAGCAGCGGGGGGCCAGTACTTC.

This rearrangement joins TRBV2 to TRBJ2-1, with TRBD2 matching 10 bases. The length of the CDR3 is 17 residues. CDR1 and CDR2 (germline): SNHLY, FYNNEI. V dropped 3 bases and J dropped 3; count of bases not matched to a gene: 8. CDR3: CASSDSSGGQIYNEQFF. CDR3 coding DNA: TGTGCCAGCAGTGATTCTAGCGGGGGCCAGATCTACAATGAGCAGTTCTTC. The full variable domain, completed using reference TRBV2 and TRBJ2-1, is EPEVTQTPSHQVTQMGQEVILRCVPISNHLYFYWYRQILGQKVEFLVSFYNNEISEKSEIFDDQFSVERPDGSNFTLKIRSTKLEDSAMYFCASSDSSGGQIYNEQFFGPGTRLTVL.

This chain connects TRBV5-4 to TRBJ2-5; TRBD1 agrees at 8 bases. Germline loops: CDR1 SGHNT, CDR2 YYREEE (reference sequence). V lost 5 bases, J lost 5 bases, and 5 bases stayed unmatched. CDR3 length: 13 residues. CDR3 nucleotides: TGTGCCAGCAGTGGGACAGGCACGGAGACCCAGTACTTC. It is translated as CASSGTGTETQYF.

This chain connects TRBV18 to TRBJ2-7, with 13 bases matching TRBD2. Germline CDR1 is KGHSH and CDR2 is LQKENI. Losses at the gene ends were 6 bases for V and 2 bases for J; bases not matched to a gene: 4. The CDR3 consists of 15 residues. CDR3 DNA: TGTGCCAGCTCGTACGGGACTAGCGGGACCTACGAGCAGTACTTC. Residues: CASSYGTSGTYEQYF.

The CDR3 coding sequence is TGTGCCAGCAGTGAATACGGACAGGGGGGAGAAAAACTGTTTTTT. Translating it yields CASSEYGQGGEKLFF. The chain joins TRBV2 to TRBJ1-4; 10 bases map to TRBD1. The CDR3 loop spans 15 amino acids. After removal of 2 bases from V and 8 bases from J, the junction contained 5 bases not matched to a gene. The germline V gene encodes CDR1 SNHLY and CDR2 FYNNEI. Together with reference TRBV2 and TRBJ1-4, the CDR3 gives the full variable domain: EPEVTQTPSHQVTQMGQEVILRCVPISNHLYFYWYRQILGQKVEFLVSFYNNEISEKSEIFDDQFSVERPDGSNFTLKIRSTKLEDSAMYFCASSEYGQGGEKLFFGSGTQLSVL.

The chain employs TRBV29-1 and TRBJ2-1; maybe TRBD2 (6 bases). CDR1 and CDR2 from the germline V gene are SQVTM and ANQGSEA. The CDR3 runs 15 residues. The V end lost 4 bases, the J end lost 8 bases, and 21 bases lay between the germline ends. CDR3: CSVVNPTRFFDEQFF. Written as DNA, the CDR3 is TGCAGCGTTGTAAATCCGACTAGATTTTTCGATGAGCAGTTCTTC.

The V gene is TRBV7-3, the J gene TRBJ1-1; D unclear. Germline V CDR1 and CDR2: SGHTA, FQGTGA. The CDR3 covers 13 residues. V lost 3 bases and J lost 1, with 6 bases in between. The CDR3 sequence: CASSFGENTEAFF. For the CDR3, the DNA is TGTGCCAGCAGCTTTGGAGAGAACACTGAAGCTTTCTTT.

Points on this clone: This sample includes further DNA sequences coding for the same CDR3. This rearrangement joins TRBV18 to TRBJ1-5; possibly TRBD1 for D (5 bases). This CDR3 comprises 15 residues. Germline values: CDR1 KGHSH, CDR2 LQKENI. V was pared by 3 bases and J by 2 bases, with 11 bases between. The CDR3 nucleotides are TGTGCCAGCTCACCCCGGGGGGACGGCAATCAGCCCCAGCATTTT. Protein: CASSPRGDGNQPQHF.

This clone was observed a single time. The V gene is TRBV27, the J gene TRBJ2-7; D perhaps matches TRBD1 (5 bases). V lost 1 base, J lost 5 bases, and 18 bases lay in between. CDR3 length: 16 residues. Germline-derived CDR1 and CDR2 are MNHEY and SMNVEV (reference sequence). The CDR3, as DNA: TGTGCCAGCAGTTTATATGCAGGGTCGGCGGAGCACGAGCAGTACTTC. This encodes CASSLYAGSAEHEQYF.

This chain connects TRBV15 to TRBJ2-7; TRBD1 agrees at 10 bases. This CDR3 region has 15 residues. Losses at the gene ends were 3 bases for V and 4 bases for J; bases not matched to a gene: 6. Germline V CDR1 and CDR2: LNHNV, YYDKDF (reference sequence). The CDR3 here is CATSSPGTGVYEQYF. The CDR3 coding sequence is TGTGCCACCAGCAGCCCCGGGACAGGGGTGTACGAGCAGTACTTC.

The chain joins TRBV3-1 (or the pseudogene TRBV3-2) to TRBJ2-1, with 8 bases fitting TRBD2. The length of the CDR3 is 16 residues. J gave up 3 bases and V 1 base, and 5 bases lay outside the gene matches. Germline lookup yields CDR1 LGHDT and CDR2 YNNKEL (reference sequence). The CDR3 sequence: CASSQAGSGGYNEQFF. The CDR3 coding sequence is TGTGCCAGCAGCCAAGCGGGGAGCGGGGGCTACAATGAGCAGTTCTTC.

This clone came up once. V usage is TRBV18 and J usage is TRBJ1-1, with a weak D call TRBD1 (6 bases). CDR1 and CDR2 (germline): KGHSH, LQKENI. The V gene lost 6 bases and the J gene lost 0 bases, with 8 bases spanning the gap. The length of the CDR3 is 13 residues. CDR3 in DNA: TGTGCCAGCTCTCGGACAGTGAACACTGAAGCTTTCTTT. Its protein product is CASSRTVNTEAFF.